These T cell receptor beta chains were read from a single sample in a study of lymphopenia after photon versus proton radiotherapy. The table came from immunoSEQ multiplex PCR; TCRdb's copy has only in-frame clones and leaves some out. The repertoire has approximately 170,000 clones, 80% to 90% of them found once; the top ten carry approximately 4.6%. The specimen comprised peripheral blood, sampled from a patient treated with photon-based radiotherapy. The source is a man aged 50 to 59 with gastric cancer. CDR3s include the opening cysteine and the closing phenylalanine or tryptophan. The D gene is left open where the match is weak. Not all rows give a size; the values are once, few, many and, for expanded clones, a class.

j_call | v_call | d_call | clone_size | cdr3_nt | cdr3_aa
TRBJ1-1 | TRBV29-1 | - | - | TGCAGCATCCTGGACAGCGGCAAGAGGAACACTGAAGCTTTCTTT | CSILDSGKRNTEAFF
TRBJ1-5 | TRBV6-5 | TRBD1 | - | TGTGCCAGCAAAACGGACAGGGGTGGCAATCAGCCCCAGCATTTT | CASKTDRGGNQPQHF
TRBJ1-2 | TRBV29-1 | - | - | TGCAGCGTCGAGGGACACCAGAATAGGATCGGCTACACCTTC | CSVEGHQNRIGYTF
TRBJ2-2 | TRBV4-1 | TRBD1 | - | TGCGCCAGCAGCCGACAGGGGAGCACCGGGGAGCTGTTTTTT | CASSRQGSTGELFF
TRBJ1-4 | TRBV5-6 | - | - | TGTGCCAGCAGCTTTCAGGGCCGGGAGGAAAAACTGTTTTTT | CASSFQGREEKLFF
TRBJ2-7 | TRBV7-8 | - | - | TGTGCCAGCAGCTTATCCTACAGGGACGGAGGAGACGAGCAGTACTTC | CASSLSYRDGGDEQYF
TRBJ2-7 | TRBV5-1 | TRBD1 | - | TGCGCCAGCAGCTTAGGACAGGGGGCTACCTACGAGCAGTACTTC | CASSLGQGATYEQYF
TRBJ2-2 | TRBV5-1 | - | - | TGCGCCAGCCTACGGGACTTAGCTCGCGGGGAGCTGTTTTTT | CASLRDLARGELFF
TRBJ1-4 | TRBV19 | - | - | TGTGCCAGCCACGACGGCCCGGCAACTAATGAAAAACTGTTTTTT | CASHDGPATNEKLFF
TRBJ2-2 | TRBV9 | - | - | TGTGCCAGCAGCGTATTTGTAGGGCTGAACACCGGGGAGCTGTTTTTT | CASSVFVGLNTGELFF
TRBJ1-5 | TRBV5-1 | - | - | TGCGCCAGCAGCTTGCAAGGGGGGGGCAATCAGCCCCAGCATTTT | CASSLQGGGNQPQHF
TRBJ2-5 | TRBV18 | - | - | TGTGCCAGCTCACCAAACGGACAGCGGGCAGAGACCCAGTACTTC | CASSPNGQRAETQYF
TRBJ2-1 | TRBV30 | TRBD2 | - | TGTGCCTGGAGTCGGGGGGCTAGCGGGAGGTATGCTGAGCAGTTCTTC | CAWSRGASGRYAEQFF
TRBJ2-7 | TRBV5-4 | - | few | TGTGCCAGCAGCCGCGGGACACACTACGAGCAGTACTTC | CASSRGTHYEQYF
TRBJ1-1 | TRBV11-2 | - | - | TGTGCCAGCAGCTTGGGGGGAATGAACACTGAAGCTTTCTTT | CASSLGGMNTEAFF
TRBJ1-2 | TRBV6-5 | - | - | TGTGCCAGCAGCACACACCAGGGTCTCGGCTACACCTTC | CASSTHQGLGYTF
TRBJ2-7 | TRBV7-9 | TRBD2 | - | TGTGCCAGCAGCTTCTCTAGCGGGAGGGGATACGAGCAGTACTTC | CASSFSSGRGYEQYF
TRBJ1-2 | TRBV19 | TRBD1 | once | TGTGCCAGTAGGGAGGACAGGGGCCGGTATGGCTACACCTTC | CASREDRGRYGYTF
TRBJ2-1 | TRBV5-1 | TRBD2 | - | TGCGCCAGCAGCTTGGACCCCGGGACTAGCTCTCATGAGCAGTTCTTC | CASSLDPGTSSHEQFF
TRBJ2-3 | TRBV7-9 | - | - | TGTGCCAGCAGCTTAGGTGCCAGGGACCAAGATACGCAGTATTTT | CASSLGARDQDTQYF
TRBJ1-4 | TRBV14 | - | - | TGTGCCAGCAGCCAAGTGAGACGCGGGACTAATGAAAAACTGTTTTTT | CASSQVRRGTNEKLFF
TRBJ1-2 | TRBV6-5 | - | - | TGTGCCAGCAGCCAGGGACGGTACTATGGCTACACCTTC | CASSQGRYYGYTF
TRBJ1-2 | TRBV7-2 | - | - | TGTGCCAGCAGCTTAAAGGGAGCCAGCTATGGCTACACCTTC | CASSLKGASYGYTF
TRBJ1-3 | TRBV19 | - | - | TGTGCCAGTAGTCCTCCGGGAGGGCTTTATGGAAACACCATATATTTT | CASSPPGGLYGNTIYF
TRBJ2-7 | TRBV14 | TRBD1 | once | TGTGCCAGCAGCCTCGGACAGGGGGCCTACGAGCAGTACTTC | CASSLGQGAYEQYF
TRBJ1-2 | TRBV6-6 | - | - | TGTGCCAGCAGCACAGAGGGCAGGGCGAGGGGCTATGGCTACACCTTC | CASSTEGRARGYGYTF
TRBJ2-1 | TRBV7-2 | TRBD2 | - | TGTGCCAGCAGCCGACTAGCGGGAGTGGAGCAGTTCTTC | CASSRLAGVEQFF
TRBJ2-4 | TRBV5-1 | - | once | TGCGCCAGCAGCTTAGGGACGCTTAGAAACATTCAGTACTTC | CASSLGTLRNIQYF
TRBJ1-3 | TRBV5-4 | - | once | TGTGCCAGCAGCTTGGCCGGCCAAGGAAACACCATATATTTT | CASSLAGQGNTIYF
TRBJ2-2 | TRBV7-3 | TRBD2 | - | TGTGCCAGCAGCTTACCAGCGGGAGGGCCTGGCGGGGAGCTGTTTTTT | CASSLPAGGPGGELFF
TRBJ2-3 | TRBV6-1 | - | - | TGTGCCAGCAGTGAACAAGGCGCAGATACGCAGTATTTT | CASSEQGADTQYF
TRBJ1-3 | TRBV11-2 | - | - | TGTGCCAGCAGCTCCACCTCGGGGGGCTTCGGTGGAAACACCATATATTTT | CASSSTSGGFGGNTIYF
TRBJ2-3 | TRBV5-1 | TRBD2 | - | TGCGCCAGCAGCCCAGGGACTAGCGGGAGTGCCCCGCCGGGGGATACGCAGTATTTT | CASSPGTSGSAPPGDTQYF
TRBJ2-3 | TRBV25-1 | TRBD1 | - | TGTGCCAGCAGTGAATACCGGACAGGGGCCACAGATACGCAGTATTTT | CASSEYRTGATDTQYF
TRBJ1-1 | TRBV10-3 | - | - | TGTGCCATCAGTGATTTAGCCAGGGGTTCGGGCACTGAAGCTTTCTTT | CAISDLARGSGTEAFF
TRBJ2-7 | TRBV19 | TRBD1 | few | TGTGCCAGTAGTATCGCCGCGGACAGGGCGAGCTACGAGCAGTACTTC | CASSIAADRASYEQYF
TRBJ1-2 | TRBV2 | - | few | TGTGCCAGCAGTGGGCAGGGAGGCTATGGCTACACCTTC | CASSGQGGYGYTF
TRBJ1-2 | TRBV6-1 | TRBD1 | - | TGTGCCAGCAGTTCCGGGACAGCGCAATACAATGGCTACACCTTC | CASSSGTAQYNGYTF
TRBJ2-7 | TRBV11-3 | TRBD1 | few | TGTGCCAGCAGCTTGGTCGGACAGGGAGATGGGGAGCAGTACTTC | CASSLVGQGDGEQYF
TRBJ2-2 | TRBV7-9 | - | - | TGTGCCAGCACTGGGACAATGGGCGGGGAGCTGTTTTTT | CASTGTMGGELFF
TRBJ1-2 | TRBV7-9 | TRBD1 | - | TGTGCCAGCAGCTTAGTAGACAGGGTCTATGGCTACACCTTC | CASSLVDRVYGYTF
TRBJ2-7 | TRBV6-1 | - | few | TGTGCCAGCAGTGAAAGGGCAGCCGCCCCCCCCTACGAGCAGTACTTC | CASSERAAAPPYEQYF
TRBJ2-2 | TRBV7-6 | - | - | TGTGCCAGCAGCTCCCAACCTGACACCGGGGAGCTGTTTTTT | CASSSQPDTGELFF
TRBJ2-2 | TRBV5-1 | - | - | TGCGCCAGCAGCTTGCCGGGAGCAGGCACCGGGGAGCTGTTTTTT | CASSLPGAGTGELFF
TRBJ1-2 | TRBV6-5 | TRBD1 | - | TGTGCCAGCAGTTACGAGGGACAGGGGGCGCGCGGCTACACCTTC | CASSYEGQGARGYTF
TRBJ2-1 | TRBV6-5 | - | - | TGTGCCAGCAGCACCAGACAGGGAGGGCGGGATGAGCAGTTCTTC | CASSTRQGGRDEQFF
TRBJ1-2 | TRBV11-2 | TRBD1 | - | TGTGCCAGCAGATTACTCAGGGGGCTAGACTATGGCTACACCTTC | CASRLLRGLDYGYTF
TRBJ1-5 | TRBV7-2 | TRBD1 | - | TGTGCCAGCAGCCCCGACAGGGGTCAGCCCCAGCATTTT | CASSPDRGQPQHF
TRBJ2-1 | TRBV13 | - | - | TGTGCCAGCAGCTTTGACAGGAGCTCCTACAATGAGCAGTTCTTC | CASSFDRSSYNEQFF
TRBJ2-1 | TRBV20-1 | - | once | TGCAGTGCCTCCCGCTACAATGAGCAGTTCTTC | CSASRYNEQFF
TRBJ2-3 | TRBV6-4 | TRBD1 | - | TGTGCCAGCAGTGACTCCGGGACAGCGACAGATACGCAGTATTTT | CASSDSGTATDTQYF
TRBJ1-1 | TRBV5-1 | - | - | TGCGCCAGCAGCCTGGGGGAGGTGAACACTGAAGCTTTCTTT | CASSLGEVNTEAFF
TRBJ2-7 | TRBV11-2 | TRBD2 | - | TGTGCCAGCAGCTTGGCGGGAGGATCCTACGAGCAGTACTTC | CASSLAGGSYEQYF
TRBJ2-4 | TRBV27 | TRBD2 | - | TGTGCCAGCAGGCCTCTAGCGGGAGAGGCACTCCACCGGCAGTACTTC | CASRPLAGEALHRQYF
TRBJ1-2 | TRBV9 | TRBD1 | - | TGTGCCAGCAGCGCCGCGACAGGGAGCTATGGCTACACCTTC | CASSAATGSYGYTF
TRBJ2-7 | TRBV30 | - | - | TGTGCCTGGGGGGGCAAGTGGGAGCAGTACTTC | CAWGGKWEQYF
TRBJ2-5 | TRBV10-3 | - | - | TGTGCCATCAGTAACCCGGGCACTCTGACGGAGACCCAGTACTTC | CAISNPGTLTETQYF
TRBJ2-7 | TRBV9 | - | - | TGTGCCAGCAGCCCAGGGACCGACCCCTACGAGCAGTACTTC | CASSPGTDPYEQYF
TRBJ1-2 | TRBV19 | - | - | TGTGCCAGTAGTATTAGAGATGGCTACACCTTC | CASSIRDGYTF